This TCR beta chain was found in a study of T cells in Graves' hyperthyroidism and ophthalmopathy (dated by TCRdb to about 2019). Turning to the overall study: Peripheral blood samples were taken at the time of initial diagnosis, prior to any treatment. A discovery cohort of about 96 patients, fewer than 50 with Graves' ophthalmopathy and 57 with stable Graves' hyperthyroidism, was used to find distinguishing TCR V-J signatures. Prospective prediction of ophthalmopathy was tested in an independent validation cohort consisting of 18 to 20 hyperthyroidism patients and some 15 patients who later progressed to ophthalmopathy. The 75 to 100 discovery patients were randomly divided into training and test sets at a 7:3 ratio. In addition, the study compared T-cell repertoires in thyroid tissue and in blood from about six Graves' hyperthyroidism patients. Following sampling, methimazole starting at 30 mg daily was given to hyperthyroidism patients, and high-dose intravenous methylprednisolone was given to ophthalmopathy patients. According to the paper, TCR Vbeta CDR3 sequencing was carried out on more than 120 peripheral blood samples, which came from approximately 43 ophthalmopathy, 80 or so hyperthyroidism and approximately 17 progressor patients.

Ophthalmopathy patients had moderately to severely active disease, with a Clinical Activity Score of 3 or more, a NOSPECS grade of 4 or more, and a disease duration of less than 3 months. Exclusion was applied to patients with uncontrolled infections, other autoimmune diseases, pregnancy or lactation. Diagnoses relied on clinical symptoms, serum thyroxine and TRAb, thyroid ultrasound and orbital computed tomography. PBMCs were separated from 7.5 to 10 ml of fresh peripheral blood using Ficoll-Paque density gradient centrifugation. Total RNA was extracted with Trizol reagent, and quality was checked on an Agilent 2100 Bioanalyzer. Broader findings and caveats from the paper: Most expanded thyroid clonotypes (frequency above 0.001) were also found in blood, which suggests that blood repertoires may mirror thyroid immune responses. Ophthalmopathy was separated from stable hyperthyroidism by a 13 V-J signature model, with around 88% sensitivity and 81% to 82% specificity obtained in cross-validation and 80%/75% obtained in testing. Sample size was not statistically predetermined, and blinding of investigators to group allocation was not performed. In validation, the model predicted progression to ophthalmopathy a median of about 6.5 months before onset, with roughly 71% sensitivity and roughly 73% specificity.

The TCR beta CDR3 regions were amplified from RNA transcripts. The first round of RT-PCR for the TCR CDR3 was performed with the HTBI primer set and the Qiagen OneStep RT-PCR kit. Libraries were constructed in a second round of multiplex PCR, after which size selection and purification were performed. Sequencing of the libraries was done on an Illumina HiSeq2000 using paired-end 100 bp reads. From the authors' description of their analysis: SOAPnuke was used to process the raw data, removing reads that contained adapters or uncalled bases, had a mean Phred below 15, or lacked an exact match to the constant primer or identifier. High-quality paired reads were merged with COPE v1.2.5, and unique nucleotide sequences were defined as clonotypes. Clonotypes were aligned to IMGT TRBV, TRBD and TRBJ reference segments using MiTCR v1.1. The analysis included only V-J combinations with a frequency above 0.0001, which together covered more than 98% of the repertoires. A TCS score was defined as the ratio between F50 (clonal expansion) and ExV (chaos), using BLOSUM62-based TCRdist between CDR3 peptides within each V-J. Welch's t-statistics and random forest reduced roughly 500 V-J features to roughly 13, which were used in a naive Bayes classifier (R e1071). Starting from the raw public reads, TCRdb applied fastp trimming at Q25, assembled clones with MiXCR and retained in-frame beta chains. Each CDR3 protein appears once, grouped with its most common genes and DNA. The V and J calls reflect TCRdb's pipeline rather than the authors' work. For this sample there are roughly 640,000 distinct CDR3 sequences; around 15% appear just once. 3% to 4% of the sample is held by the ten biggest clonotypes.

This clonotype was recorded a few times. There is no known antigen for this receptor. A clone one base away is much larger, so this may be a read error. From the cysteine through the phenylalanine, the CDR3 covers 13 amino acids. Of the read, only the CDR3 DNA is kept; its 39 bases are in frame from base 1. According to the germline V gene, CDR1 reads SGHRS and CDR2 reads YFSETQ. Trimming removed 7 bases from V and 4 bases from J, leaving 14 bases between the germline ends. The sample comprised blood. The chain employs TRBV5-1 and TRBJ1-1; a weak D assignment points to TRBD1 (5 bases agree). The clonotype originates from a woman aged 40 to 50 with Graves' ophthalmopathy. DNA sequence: TGCGCCAGCTCGGGACGGCTGAGCACTGAAGCTTTCTTT. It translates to CASSGRLSTEAFF.